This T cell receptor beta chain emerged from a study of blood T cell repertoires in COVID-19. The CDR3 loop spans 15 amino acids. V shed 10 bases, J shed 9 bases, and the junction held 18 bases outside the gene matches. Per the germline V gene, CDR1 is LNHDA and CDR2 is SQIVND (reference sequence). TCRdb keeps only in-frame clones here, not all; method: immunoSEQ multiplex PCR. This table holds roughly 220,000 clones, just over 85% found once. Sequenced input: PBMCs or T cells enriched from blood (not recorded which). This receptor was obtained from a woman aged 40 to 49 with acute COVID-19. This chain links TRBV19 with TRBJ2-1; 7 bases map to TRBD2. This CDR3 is CATCPGTTGILEQFF. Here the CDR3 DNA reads TGTGCCACATGCCCCGGGACTACTGGTATTCTTGAGCAGTTCTTC. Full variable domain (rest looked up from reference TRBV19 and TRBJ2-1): DGGITQSPKYLFRKEGQNVTLSCEQNLNHDAMYWYRQDPGQGLRLIYYSQIVNDFQKGDIAEGYSVSREKKESFPLTVTSAQKNPTAFYLCATCPGTTGILEQFFGPGTRLTVL.